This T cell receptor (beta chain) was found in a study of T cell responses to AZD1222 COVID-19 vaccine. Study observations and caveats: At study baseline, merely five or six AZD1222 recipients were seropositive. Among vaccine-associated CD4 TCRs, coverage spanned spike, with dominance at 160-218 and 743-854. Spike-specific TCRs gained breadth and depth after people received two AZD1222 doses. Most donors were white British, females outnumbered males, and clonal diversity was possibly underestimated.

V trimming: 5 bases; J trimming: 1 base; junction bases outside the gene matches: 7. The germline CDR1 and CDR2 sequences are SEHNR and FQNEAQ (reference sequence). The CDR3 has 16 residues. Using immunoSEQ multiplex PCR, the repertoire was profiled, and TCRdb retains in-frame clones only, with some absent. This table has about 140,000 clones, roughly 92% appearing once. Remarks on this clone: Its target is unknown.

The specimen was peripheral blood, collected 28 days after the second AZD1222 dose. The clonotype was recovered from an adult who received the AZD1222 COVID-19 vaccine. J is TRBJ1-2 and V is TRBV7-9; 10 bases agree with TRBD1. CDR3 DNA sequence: TGTGCCAGCAGCCTCGGACAGGGGGAAAGTAACTATGGCTACACCTTC. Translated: CASSLGQGESNYGYTF.